In this sample, the clone carrying this TCR beta chain turned up a few times. Its cognate antigen is unknown. This sample was included in a study of T cells in Graves' hyperthyroidism and ophthalmopathy. Findings and caveats of the study: Most thyroid clonotypes that were expanded above 0.001 also turned up in blood.

CDR3 length: 14 amino acids. Trimming removed 3 bases at V and 0 bases at J, with 10 bases between. CDR1 is SGHRS, CDR2 YFSETQ, per germline. The CDR3 regions of TCR beta were amplified from RNA transcripts. Researchers ran a first-round RT-PCR on the TCR CDR3 using the HTBI primer set. TCRdb re-analysed the multiplex PCR reads in MiXCR, keeping a single row per CDR3 protein. The table shows about 570,000 distinct CDR3 sequences, with around 45% occurring only once. This receptor was identified in an adult woman with Graves' disease, either hyperthyroidism or ophthalmopathy (not recorded which). The genes are TRBV5-1 and TRBJ2-7, with D hard to call. The specimen was peripheral blood or thyroid tissue (not recorded which). CDR3 DNA: TGCGCCAGCAGCTCGCACACCTTCTCCTACGAGCAGTACTTC. It translates to CASSSHTFSYEQYF.